The 26 T cell receptor beta chains below were found in one sample sequenced in a study of T cell responses to AZD1222 COVID-19 vaccine. The assay was immunoSEQ multiplex PCR, and TCRdb's table has in-frame clones only and misses some. The sample has about 150,000 clones, more than 85% seen once. This specimen consisted of peripheral blood, obtained 28 days after the second AZD1222 dose. The source of these receptors is an adult who received the AZD1222 COVID-19 vaccine.

This clone was seen a few times. This rearrangement joins TRBV7-2 to TRBJ1-1, with D maybe TRBD1 (6 bases). Germline V gives CDR1 SGHTA, CDR2 FQGNSA. Trimming removed 6 bases at V and 4 bases at J, with 18 bases between. CDR3 size: 15 residues. The CDR3 spells CASRPQGPRFTEAFF. CDR3 DNA sequence: TGTGCCAGCAGGCCTCAGGGGCCTCGTTTCACTGAAGCTTTCTTT.

This clone turned up a few times. The chain combines TRBV3-1 (or the pseudogene TRBV3-2) with TRBJ1-5; no definite D call. V lost 1 base to trimming and J lost 7 bases, with 14 bases between them. The CDR3 runs to 15 residues. Germline V lookup: CDR1 LGHDT, CDR2 YNNKEL (reference sequence). For the CDR3, the DNA is TGTGCCAGCAGCCAAGGAAGTAGGGTCGGGCAGCCCCAGCATTTT. Protein sequence: CASSQGSRVGQPQHF.

The V call is TRBV4-1, the J call TRBJ2-1; no reliable D call. CDR3 length equals 14 residues. CDR1 is MGHRA, CDR2 YSYEKL, per germline. V lost 0 bases, J lost 8 bases, and 11 bases lay in between. This chain's CDR3 is CASSQEAAWDEQFF. The CDR3 DNA is TGCGCCAGCAGCCAAGAAGCAGCTTGGGATGAGCAGTTCTTC.

The genes are TRBV7-8 and TRBJ2-5; D not resolved. The V gene lost 2 bases and the J gene lost 5 bases, with 15 bases spanning the gap. This CDR3 contains 15 residues. Germline-derived CDR1 and CDR2 are SGHVS and FQNEAQ. The CDR3 nucleotides are TGTGCCAGCAGCTTAAACAGTGGTCCTACGGAGACCCAGTACTTC. Protein: CASSLNSGPTETQYF.

The chain couples TRBV19 to TRBJ1-5; a weak D match, TRBD1 (5 bases). V lost 0 bases and J 4 bases, leaving 10 bases between the germline ends. Germline V gene lookup returns CDR1 LNHDA and CDR2 SQIVND (reference sequence). The CDR3 covers 15 residues. The CDR3: CASSIDDSLNQPQHF. For the CDR3, the DNA is TGTGCCAGTAGTATAGATGACAGCCTAAATCAGCCCCAGCATTTT.

The rearrangement links TRBV5-5 to TRBJ1-1; D gene uncertain. The CDR3 extends over 15 amino acids. Trimming left V 1 base short and J 0 bases short, with 10 bases between. The germline gives CDR1 SGHKS, CDR2 YYEKEE (reference sequence). The DNA of the CDR3 is TGTGCCAGCAGCTTGAGGTACGAAATGAACACTGAAGCTTTCTTT. Residues: CASSLRYEMNTEAFF. The whole variable domain, filled in from reference TRBV5-5 and TRBJ1-1, reads DAGVTQSPTHLIKTRGQQVTLRCSPISGHKSVSWYQQVLGQGPQFIFQYYEKEERGRGNFPDRFSARQFPNYSSELNVNALLLGDSALYLCASSLRYEMNTEAFFGQGTRLTVV.

The rearrangement joins TRBV5-1 to TRBJ2-7; 7 bases match TRBD2. The V gene's germline CDR1 is SGHRS and CDR2 YFSETQ. The CDR3 contains 14 residues. V dropped 2 bases and J dropped 3; count of bases not matched to a gene: 5. The CDR3 sequence is CASSLERGGYEQYF. The DNA for the CDR3 is TGCGCCAGCAGCTTAGAGCGGGGAGGCTACGAGCAGTACTTC. The entire variable domain, with the rest obtained from reference TRBV5-1 and TRBJ2-7, is as follows: KAGVTQTPRYLIKTRGQQVTLSCSPISGHRSVSWYQQTPGQGLQFLFEYFSETQRNKGNFPGRFSGRQFSNSRSEMNVSTLELGDSALYLCASSLERGGYEQYFGPGTRLTVT.

This chain links TRBV28 with TRBJ2-1; 14 bases align to TRBD2. Germline assignment: CDR1 MDHEN and CDR2 SYDVKM. J was trimmed by 5 bases and V by 6 bases; bases with no gene match: 3. The CDR3 has 15 residues. CDR3 loop: CASSEGLAGDNEQFF. The CDR3 DNA reads as TGTGCCAGCAGCGAGGGACTAGCGGGGGACAATGAGCAGTTCTTC.

This chain links TRBV19 with TRBJ1-1, with D unclear. Germline V lookup: CDR1 LNHDA, CDR2 SQIVND (reference sequence). V lost 2 bases and J 1 base, leaving 14 bases between the germline ends. This CDR3 comprises 16 residues. The CDR3 region is CASSIIGPSGNTEAFF. CDR3 in DNA: TGTGCCAGTAGTATAATAGGGCCCAGTGGGAACACTGAAGCTTTCTTT.

The chain joins TRBV30 to TRBJ1-1; D is unclear. Trimming pared 4 bases from V and 1 base from J, leaving 10 bases between. This CDR3 is 13 amino acids long. CDR1 and CDR2 (germline): GTSNPN, SVGIG (reference sequence). CDR3 bases: TGTGCCTGGACCGGGCGAGCGAACACTGAAGCTTTCTTT. Protein sequence: CAWTGRANTEAFF.

The V call is TRBV25-1, the J call TRBJ2-7; D not certain. V gave up 2 bases and J gave up 2 bases, with 1 base separating them. Germline CDR1 reads MGHDK; CDR2 reads SYGVNS. The CDR3 has 11 residues. The CDR3 reads CASSEAYEQYF. CDR3 DNA sequence: TGTGCCAGCAGTGAAGCCTACGAGCAGTACTTC.

V usage is TRBV27 and J usage is TRBJ2-7; D remains unclear. Trimming removed 0 bases from V and 0 bases from J, with 6 bases in between. The CDR3 is made up of 14 amino acids. Germline-derived CDR1 and CDR2 are MNHEY and SMNVEV (reference sequence). CDR3 protein: CASSLSPSSYEQYF. For the CDR3, the DNA is TGTGCCAGCAGTTTATCACCAAGCTCCTACGAGCAGTACTTC.

The DNA of the CDR3 is TGTGCCAGCAGCTTAGGAATAGGGGGTAGAGCTTTCTTT. As protein: CASSLGIGGRAFF. The genes are TRBV7-2 and TRBJ1-1; D is perhaps TRBD1 (6 bases). Germline assignment: CDR1 SGHTA and CDR2 FQGNSA. The V end was cut by 1 base, the J end by 10 bases, with 13 bases between. The CDR3 is 13 residues long.

The chain employs TRBV19 and TRBJ2-1, with D possibly TRBD2 on 7 matching bases. The germline gives CDR1 LNHDA, CDR2 SQIVND (reference sequence). V dropped 6 bases and J dropped 9 bases, with 21 bases sitting between them. The CDR3 extends over 15 amino acids. The CDR3 is CASRPGWGGQGEQFF. In DNA form, the CDR3 reads TGTGCCAGTAGACCCGGTTGGGGGGGGCAAGGTGAGCAGTTCTTC.

The chain couples TRBV11-1 to TRBJ1-1; D unresolved. With 1 base removed from V and 0 bases from J, the gap between germline ends came to 9 bases. Germline CDR1 reads SGHAT; CDR2 reads FQDESV (reference sequence). This CDR3 is 15 amino acids long. The CDR3 region is CASSLGSRMNTEAFF. In nucleotides, the CDR3 is TGTGCCAGCAGCTTAGGGTCTAGGATGAACACTGAAGCTTTCTTT.

The chain combines TRBV12-3 or TRBV12-4 with TRBJ1-1; D remains ambiguous. The CDR3 is 13 amino acids. Trimming took off 3 bases at V and 4 bases at J, with 9 bases between the two ends. For the CDR3, the DNA is TGTGCCAGCAGTTTGGGGTTGGGCACTGAAGCTTTCTTT. It encodes CASSLGLGTEAFF.

The chain uses TRBV2 and TRBJ1-1, with D possibly matching TRBD1 (5 bases). The V gene's germline CDR1 is SNHLY and CDR2 FYNNEI. V was trimmed by 7 bases and J by 1 base, leaving 22 bases between them. CDR3 length: 17 residues. The DNA of the CDR3 is TGTGCCAGCACGGGGGAAAGGGTTGGACTTGGGAACACTGAAGCTTTCTTT. Its protein product is CASTGERVGLGNTEAFF.

The chain is built from TRBV18 and TRBJ2-5, with D perhaps matching TRBD1 (5 bases). The germline V gene has CDR1 KGHSH and CDR2 LQKENI. The CDR3 contains 15 residues. The V gene lost 3 bases and the J gene lost 4 bases, with 15 bases spanning the gap. CDR3 amino acids: CASSPAGSLRETQYF. CDR3 coding DNA: TGTGCCAGCTCACCGGCAGGGTCCCTCCGAGAGACCCAGTACTTC.

This rearrangement joins TRBV28 to TRBJ2-7, with D possibly matching TRBD2 (6 bases). Germline CDR1 and CDR2: MDHEN and SYDVKM. The V and J ends lost 6 bases and 0 bases respectively, with 6 bases between them. The CDR3 runs to 12 residues. CDR3 in amino acids: CASRDYSYEQYF. CDR3 bases: TGTGCCAGCAGGGACTACTCCTACGAGCAGTACTTC.

This chain uses TRBV3-1 (or the pseudogene TRBV3-2) with TRBJ1-1; TRBD1 aligns across 7 bases. In germline, CDR1 is LGHDT, CDR2 YNNKEL (reference sequence). The CDR3 runs to 15 residues. V gave up 3 bases and J gave up 1 base; unmatched junction bases: 5. Written as DNA, the CDR3 is TGTGCCAGCAGCCAGACGGACAGGAGGAACACTGAAGCTTTCTTT. It translates to CASSQTDRRNTEAFF.

This clone has only one observation. The CDR3 region has the DNA TGTGCCAGCACCCTAACCGGGACTACCTCAGAGCAGTTCTTC. This encodes CASTLTGTTSEQFF. The V call is TRBV28, the J call TRBJ2-1, with 7 bases aligning to TRBD2. The CDR3 is 14 residues long. Germline CDR1 reads MDHEN; CDR2 reads SYDVKM. The J segment lost 10 bases and the V segment lost 7 bases, leaving 13 bases of the junction unmatched.

V is TRBV15 and J is TRBJ2-1; the D call may be TRBD1 or TRBD2 (5 bases each). CDR1 is LNHNV, CDR2 YYDKDF, per germline (reference sequence). V was trimmed by 1 base and J by 5 bases, leaving 18 bases between them. This CDR3 is 17 amino acids long. The CDR3 protein is CATSRVRAAAIDNEQFF. The CDR3 nucleotides are TGTGCCACCAGCAGAGTCAGGGCAGCGGCCATTGACAATGAGCAGTTCTTC.

The chain has TRBV2 and TRBJ1-2; 12 bases align to TRBD1. Germline V gives CDR1 SNHLY, CDR2 FYNNEI. J lost 7 bases, V lost 6 bases, and 6 bases had no gene match. The CDR3 totals 14 residues. In nucleotides, the CDR3 is TGTGCCAGCAGGGGGGACAGGGGGCTATTTGGCTACACCTTC. It encodes CASRGDRGLFGYTF.

The V call is TRBV7-9, the J call TRBJ1-1; TRBD1 matches 10 bases. This CDR3 spans 17 amino acids. The germline V gene encodes CDR1 SEHNR and CDR2 FQNEAQ (reference sequence). V was pared by 3 bases and J by 4 bases, with 11 bases of the junction left unmatched. CDR3 coding DNA: TGTGCCAGCAGCTTCCCGGACAGGGGGGGACGGGGCACTGAAGCTTTCTTT. Its translation is CASSFPDRGGRGTEAFF.

The chain has TRBV5-6 and TRBJ2-7; TRBD2 might be the D (5 bases). The germline V gene encodes CDR1 SGHDT and CDR2 YYEEEE. Trimming cost V 1 base and J 2 bases, with 10 bases left between them. The CDR3 has 14 residues. The CDR3 here is CASSLLRAAYEQYF. The CDR3 DNA follows: TGTGCCAGCAGCTTGTTGCGGGCTGCCTACGAGCAGTACTTC.

J is TRBJ1-6 and V is TRBV7-9, with 7 bases aligning to TRBD1. The germline V gene has CDR1 SEHNR and CDR2 FQNEAQ (reference sequence). Trimming took 2 bases from V and 10 from J; bases not matched to a gene: 8. The CDR3 consists of 15 residues. The CDR3: CASSLTDRIESPLHF. The CDR3 DNA reads TGTGCCAGCAGCTTAACGGACAGGATTGAATCACCCCTCCACTTT.